The TCR beta chain described here comes from a study of blood T cell repertoires in COVID-19 (dated by TCRdb to 2019 to 2021). Regarding the complete study: The collaborator samples originated in the United States, Italy and Spain and spanned the acute and convalescent phases of COVID-19. The material from the prospective study consisted of cDNA or gDNA derived from T cells, B-cell-depleted T cells, or PBMCs. Subjects who had been exposed to COVID-19, were actively infected with it, or had recovered from it provided the deeply sampled blood TCRbeta repertoires that made up the dataset. The repertoires were released in a freely available public database intended as a resource for research on the immune response to SARS-CoV-2. Samples came from the ongoing ImmuneRACE study (first 160 participants) plus 1,254 subjects from 6 global collaborators. Nearly every sample came with metadata listing a de-identified subject ID, COVID-19 status, age in years and sex. HLA class I and class II types, where available, came from metadata supplied by the sample provider rather than from assay-based typing.

About this clone: Its specific antigen is unknown. Base-call qualities are not available, and no considerably larger clone is one nucleotide away.

Here is what the overall study found, with its caveats: How much clinical and demographic metadata was included differed by source and by participant, and the metadata was provided uncurated.

The immunoSEQ Assay, a bias-controlled multiplex PCR, was used to amplify TCRbeta CDR3 regions from genomic DNA. The study's processing was this. Within the assay, amplification of reference gene primers was used to estimate how many nucleated cells each sample contained. To quantify the absolute abundance of each unique TCRbeta CDR3 rearrangement, sequence reads were collapsed and filtered. Productive Simpson clonality was computed per sample as the square root of Simpson's diversity index over productive rearrangements. Drawn from immuneACCESS, this table holds only the in-frame rearrangements with V and J called that TCRdb kept. Clones are partly lost; checked studies trace under half to an unresolved V gene and leave the rest unexplained. The V and J calls and the clone size are those of that table, but D and trimming were determined from the DNA. Present in this sample are about 210,000 clones, around 88% of which were seen just once. The ten largest clones capture 2% to 2.5% of the sample.

CDR1 SQVTM and CDR2 ANQGSEA were looked up in the germline V gene. V is cut by 1 base and J by 8 bases, and the space between the germline ends is 11 bases. Inclusive of the bounding cysteine and phenylalanine, the CDR3 is 12 residues long. This entry keeps only the CDR3 DNA: 36 bases, framed from base 1. Enrolling through a virtual design, the prospective study's participants ranged in age from roughly 18 to 90 years and lived across roughly 24 United States geographic areas. To assign participants to cohorts, the prospective study relied on clinical history that participants themselves reported in a screening survey and a study questionnaire. Mobile phlebotomists in the prospective study collected whole blood, serum and a nasopharyngeal or oropharyngeal swab from every participant. Over an approximately two-month period, participants in the prospective study had the option of providing additional blood draws and questionnaires. Before DNA extraction, blood samples from the prospective study were shipped at room temperature or frozen.

The sequence came from a woman aged 40 to 50 with acute COVID-19. Material for sequencing was PBMCs or T cells enriched from blood (not recorded which). The V gene is TRBV29-1 and the J gene is TRBJ1-2; TRBD1 might be the D gene, on 5 matching bases. The CDR3 reads as follows: CSVEGGVWGYTF. The DNA reads TGCAGCGTTGAAGGGGGGGTGTGGGGCTACACCTTC.